This TCR beta chain was sequenced in a study of beta chain features in type 1 diabetes. General study findings and limits: Shortening of TCRB CDR3s, moderate but significant, appeared in all four CD4+ subsets of Type 1 diabetes patients.

Reverse transcription of all isolated RNA meant that expressed TCRB transcripts were sequenced. This table comes from immunoSEQ multiplex PCR, and its TCRdb copy is limited to in-frame clones, with some not included. The sample yields approximately 250,000 clones, around 25% seen once. The CDR3 is 16 amino acids. The ends lost 0 bases at V and 5 bases at J; junction bases unmatched: 9. Germline CDR1 is LNHNV and CDR2 is YYDKDF (reference sequence). Concerning this clone: Its antigen is not known.

Heparinised blood was drawn once per donor, averaging approximately 100 mL. Sorted populations were all over 98% pure. This receptor was obtained from a woman in her 30s with type 1 diabetes. V gene TRBV15 combines with J gene TRBJ2-5, with TRBD2 identical over 7 bases. Sequencing was performed on naive CD4+ T cells from blood. The CDR3 sequence is CATSRDLLGGSETQYF. As DNA, the CDR3 is TGTGCCACCAGCAGAGATCTCTTGGGAGGGTCCGAGACCCAGTACTTC.